The present entry profiles one TCR beta chain with its context. No antigen is known for it. The data were obtained in a study of T cell responses to AZD1222 COVID-19 vaccine. Study findings and constraints: Only five or six AZD1222 recipients tested seropositive at baseline. Clonal diversity may have been underestimated in mostly white British donors. Across spike, vaccine-associated CD4 TCRs were found, dominant at 160-218 and 743-854.

The data were produced by immunoSEQ multiplex PCR, yet TCRdb's version contains in-frame clones alone and is incomplete. The table includes 100,000 to 120,000 clones, 81% detected once. With V trimmed by 6 bases and J by 1 base, 3 bases remained unmatched. Per germline, CDR1 SEHNR and CDR2 FQNEAQ (reference sequence). This CDR3 region has 14 residues. This clonotype originated in an adult in good health. Source: peripheral blood, taken on day 0 of AZD1222 vaccination. This sequence joins TRBV7-9 and TRBJ1-1, with 9 bases identical to TRBD1. In nucleotides, the CDR3 is TGTGCCAGCAGGCTGGGACAGGGGAACACTGAAGCTTTCTTT. Encoded protein: CASRLGQGNTEAFF. The full variable domain, its missing parts supplied by reference TRBV7-9 and TRBJ1-1, is DTGVSQNPRHKITKRGQNVTFRCDPISEHNRLYWYRQTLGQGPEFLTYFQNEAQLEKSRLLSDRFSAERPKGSFSTLEIQRTEQGDSAMYLCASRLGQGNTEAFFGQGTRLTVV.